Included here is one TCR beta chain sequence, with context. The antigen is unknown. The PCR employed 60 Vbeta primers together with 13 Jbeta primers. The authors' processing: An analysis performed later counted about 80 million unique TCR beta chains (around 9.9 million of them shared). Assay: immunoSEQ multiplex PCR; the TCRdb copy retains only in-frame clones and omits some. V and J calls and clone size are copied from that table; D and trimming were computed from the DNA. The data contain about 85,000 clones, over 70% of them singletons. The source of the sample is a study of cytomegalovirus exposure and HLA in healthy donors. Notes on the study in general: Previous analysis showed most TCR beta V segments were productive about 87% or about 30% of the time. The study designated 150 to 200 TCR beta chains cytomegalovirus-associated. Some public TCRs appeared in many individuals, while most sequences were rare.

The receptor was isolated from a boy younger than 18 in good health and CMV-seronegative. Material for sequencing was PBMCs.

CDR3 sequence: CASSYGGGLYEQYF. The CDR3 region has the DNA TGTGCCAGCAGCTACGGCGGGGGTCTTTACGAGCAGTACTTC. The chain has TRBV7-8 and TRBJ2-7, with TRBD2 matching 7 bases. Trimming removed 4 bases from V and 4 bases from J; junction bases left unmatched: 7. Germline loops: CDR1 SGHVS, CDR2 FQNEAQ. There are 14 residues in the CDR3.